These 9 T cell receptor beta chains originate from one sample sequenced in a study of blood T cell repertoires in COVID-19. Using immunoSEQ multiplex PCR, the repertoire was profiled, and TCRdb retains in-frame clones only, with some absent. This table holds some 270,000 clones, roughly 80% found once. Sequenced sample: peripheral blood. These receptors were taken from a person aged 70 to 85 with COVID-19, enrolled during active disease.

V and J are TRBV3-1 (or the pseudogene TRBV3-2) and TRBJ1-6; D remains ambiguous. This CDR3 spans 14 amino acids. Trimming removed 4 bases from V and 7 bases from J, with 11 bases in between. CDR1 is LGHDT, CDR2 YNNKEL, per germline (reference sequence). CDR3 sequence reads: CASSPHGQNSPLHF. The CDR3 DNA is TGTGCCAGCAGCCCCCATGGTCAGAATTCACCCCTCCACTTT.

The chain combines TRBV9 with TRBJ1-5; possible D gene TRBD1, 6 bases. Trimming took 4 bases from V and 0 from J, leaving 14 bases between them. Germline CDR1 and CDR2: SGDLS and YYNGEE. This CDR3 has 16 amino acids. CDR3 nucleotide sequence: TGTGCCAGCAGCCCAGGGGCAGGTACTAGCAATCAGCCCCAGCATTTT. This codes for CASSPGAGTSNQPQHF.

The chain couples TRBV6-1 to TRBJ2-1, with 9 bases aligning to TRBD2. Germline V CDR1 and CDR2: MNHNS, SASEGT. The length of the CDR3 is 18 residues. V lost 1 base and J lost 0; bases outside the gene matches: 7. The DNA of the CDR3 is TGTGCCAGCAGTGAAGAGCTAGCGGGGTACAGCTCCTACAATGAGCAGTTCTTC. Translated, it gives CASSEELAGYSSYNEQFF.

The CDR3 protein is CASSDDTGVPYEQYF. The CDR3 coding sequence is TGTGCCAGCAGTGACGATACAGGGGTTCCCTACGAGCAGTACTTC. The rearrangement uses TRBV6-2 or TRBV6-3 and TRBJ2-7; 7 bases are a match to TRBD1. Germline CDR1 and CDR2: MNHEY and SVGEGT. The CDR3 consists of 15 residues. The V and J ends lost 5 bases and 2 bases, in that order; junction bases with no gene match: 9.

This clone occurred once. J is TRBJ2-3 and V is TRBV25-1; D perhaps matches TRBD2 (6 bases). Per the germline V gene, CDR1 is MGHDK and CDR2 is SYGVNS. V lost 1 base to trimming and J lost 5 bases, with 13 bases between them. This CDR3 is 15 amino acids long. The CDR3, as DNA: TGTGCCAGCAGTGAATTGCGGGGAAGCGGAGATACGCAGTATTTT. Translated, it gives CASSELRGSGDTQYF.

The chain joins TRBV6-2 or TRBV6-3 to TRBJ1-2; unclear D gene. Germline loops: CDR1 MNHEY, CDR2 SVGEGT. Trimming took off 2 bases at V and 2 bases at J, with 9 bases between the two ends. This CDR3 has 14 amino acids. As DNA, the CDR3 is TGTGCCAGCAGTTACGGGCAGACGAACTATGGCTACACCTTC. This codes for CASSYGQTNYGYTF.

The rearrangement joins TRBV4-3 to TRBJ1-6, with TRBD1 matching over 7 bases. Trimming took 5 bases from V and 0 from J; bases not matched to a gene: 7. This CDR3 comprises 17 residues. Per the germline V gene, CDR1 is LGHNA and CDR2 is YSLEER. This chain's CDR3 is CASSFRTGSSYNSPLHF. The CDR3 DNA follows: TGCGCCAGCAGCTTTAGGACAGGTAGCTCCTATAATTCACCCCTCCACTTT.

The CDR3 region is CASNGNRNQPQHF. CDR3 DNA sequence: TGTGCCAGCAACGGGAATCGCAATCAGCCCCAGCATTTT. The chain employs TRBV12-3 or TRBV12-4 and TRBJ1-5; D unclear. Trimming stripped 7 bases from V and 2 bases from J, with 9 bases between. The length of the CDR3 is 13 residues.

This chain joins TRBV10-3 and TRBJ2-2; D is perhaps TRBD1 (5 bases). The CDR3 runs to 17 residues. Trimming left V 6 bases short and J 4 bases short, with 21 bases between. From germline, CDR1 is ENHRY and CDR2 SYGVKD. CDR3 coding DNA: TGTGCCATCAGCCAACCAGGGTCTCAAAAGGGCACCGGGGAGCTGTTTTTT. It codes for CAISQPGSQKGTGELFF.